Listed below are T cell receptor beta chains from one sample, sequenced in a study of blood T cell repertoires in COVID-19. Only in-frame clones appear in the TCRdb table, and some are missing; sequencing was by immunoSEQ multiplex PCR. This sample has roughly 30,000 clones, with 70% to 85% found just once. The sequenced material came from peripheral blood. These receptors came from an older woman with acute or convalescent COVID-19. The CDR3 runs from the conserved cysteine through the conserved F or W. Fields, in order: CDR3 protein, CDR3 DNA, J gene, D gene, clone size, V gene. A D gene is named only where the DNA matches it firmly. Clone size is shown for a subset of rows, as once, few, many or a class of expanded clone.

CDR3aa: CASSSTPGTGGPAFF
CDR3nt: TGTGCCAGCAGTTCTACCCCCGGGACAGGGGGCCCAGCTTTCTTT
j_gene: TRBJ1-1
d_gene: TRBD1
abundance: NA
v_gene: TRBV28

CDR3aa: CATQRQGSTEAFF
CDR3nt: TGTGCCACGCAGAGACAGGGGAGCACTGAAGCTTTCTTT
j_gene: TRBJ1-1
d_gene: TRBD1
abundance: NA
v_gene: TRBV7-3

CDR3aa: CASSSPGTGNQPQHF
CDR3nt: TGTGCCAGCAGCTCCCCCGGGACAGGGAACCAGCCCCAGCATTTT
j_gene: TRBJ1-5
d_gene: TRBD1
abundance: NA
v_gene: TRBV7-7

CDR3aa: CASIRTRNTEAFF
CDR3nt: TGTGCCAGCATTCGTACACGGAACACTGAAGCTTTCTTT
j_gene: TRBJ1-1
d_gene: NA
abundance: NA
v_gene: TRBV28

CDR3aa: CASSPDASSPLHF
CDR3nt: TGTGCCAGCTCACCTGATGCGAGTTCACCCCTCCACTTT
j_gene: TRBJ1-6
d_gene: NA
abundance: NA
v_gene: TRBV18

CDR3aa: CASSQGGATNEKLFF
CDR3nt: TGTGCCAGCAGCCAAGGGGGCGCAACTAATGAAAAACTGTTTTTT
j_gene: TRBJ1-4
d_gene: NA
abundance: once
v_gene: TRBV3-1/TRBV3-2

CDR3aa: CAWSALPGGPNF
CDR3nt: TGTGCCTGGAGTGCCTTACCGGGGGGGCCTAACTTC
j_gene: TRBJ2-5
d_gene: TRBD2
abundance: NA
v_gene: TRBV30

CDR3aa: CAWTDREQETQYF
CDR3nt: TGTGCCTGGACGGACAGGGAGCAAGAGACCCAGTACTTC
j_gene: TRBJ2-5
d_gene: TRBD1
abundance: once
v_gene: TRBV30

CDR3aa: CASSSRDVDSPLHF
CDR3nt: TGTGCCAGTAGCTCTCGGGATGTTGATTCACCCCTCCACTTT
j_gene: TRBJ1-6
d_gene: NA
abundance: once
v_gene: TRBV19

CDR3aa: CATSREGSSYNSPLHF
CDR3nt: TGTGCCACCTCGAGGGAAGGGAGCTCCTATAATTCACCCCTCCACTTT
j_gene: TRBJ1-6
d_gene: NA
abundance: NA
v_gene: TRBV19

CDR3aa: CASSPDRGQAGTQYF
CDR3nt: TGCGCCAGCAGCCCGGACAGGGGGCAGGCGGGTACGCAGTATTTT
j_gene: TRBJ2-3
d_gene: TRBD1
abundance: NA
v_gene: TRBV5-1

CDR3aa: CASRQGQEGANYGYTF
CDR3nt: TGTGCCAGCAGGCAGGGACAGGAGGGTGCTAACTATGGCTACACCTTC
j_gene: TRBJ1-2
d_gene: TRBD1
abundance: NA
v_gene: TRBV27

CDR3aa: CASSDGVVGEQFF
CDR3nt: TGCGCCAGCAGTGACGGGGTAGTGGGTGAGCAGTTCTTC
j_gene: TRBJ2-1
d_gene: NA
abundance: NA
v_gene: TRBV10-1

CDR3aa: CASSLRQETAGHEQFF
CDR3nt: TGTGCCAGCTCACTGAGACAGGAGACTGCGGGCCATGAGCAGTTCTTC
j_gene: TRBJ2-1
d_gene: NA
abundance: NA
v_gene: TRBV18

CDR3aa: CASSQDLGGSGANVLTF
CDR3nt: TGCGCCAGCAGCCAAGATCTGGGAGGGTCTGGGGCCAACGTCCTGACTTTC
j_gene: TRBJ2-6
d_gene: TRBD2
abundance: few
v_gene: TRBV4-1

CDR3aa: CASSDVGGAVTDTQYF
CDR3nt: TGTGCCAGCAGTGACGTCGGGGGGGCCGTCACAGATACGCAGTATTTT
j_gene: TRBJ2-3
d_gene: TRBD2
abundance: NA
v_gene: TRBV6-4

CDR3aa: CASSDRVGNQPQHF
CDR3nt: TGTGCCAGTAGCGACAGGGTCGGCAATCAGCCCCAGCATTTT
j_gene: TRBJ1-5
d_gene: TRBD1
abundance: NA
v_gene: TRBV19

CDR3aa: CSASRQGRPDTQYF
CDR3nt: TGCAGTGCTAGTAGACAGGGGAGGCCAGATACGCAGTATTTT
j_gene: TRBJ2-3
d_gene: TRBD1
abundance: few
v_gene: TRBV20-1

CDR3aa: CSVDPRRAGQGTEAFF
CDR3nt: TGCAGCGTTGACCCAAGGCGGGCGGGACAGGGCACTGAAGCTTTCTTT
j_gene: TRBJ1-1
d_gene: TRBD1
abundance: NA
v_gene: TRBV29-1

CDR3aa: CASSSTQVQPQHF
CDR3nt: TGTGCCAGCAGTTCTACACAGGTTCAGCCCCAGCATTTT
j_gene: TRBJ1-5
d_gene: NA
abundance: few
v_gene: TRBV6-6

CDR3aa: CASSPGQGNGYTF
CDR3nt: TGCGCCAGCAGCCCAGGACAGGGTAATGGCTACACCTTC
j_gene: TRBJ1-2
d_gene: TRBD1
abundance: NA
v_gene: TRBV5-1

CDR3aa: CASSPPPMEGEQYF
CDR3nt: TGTGCCAGCAGTCCCCCCCCAATGGAGGGCGAGCAGTACTTC
j_gene: TRBJ2-7
d_gene: NA
abundance: NA
v_gene: TRBV28

CDR3aa: CASSQRDRGQETQYF
CDR3nt: TGCGCCAGCAGCCAACGGGACAGGGGTCAAGAGACCCAGTACTTC
j_gene: TRBJ2-5
d_gene: TRBD1
abundance: NA
v_gene: TRBV4-1

CDR3aa: CASSPSRGGTGDTQYF
CDR3nt: TGTGCCAGCTCCCCATCCCGAGGGGGAACCGGTGATACGCAGTATTTT
j_gene: TRBJ2-3
d_gene: NA
abundance: NA
v_gene: TRBV18

CDR3aa: CASSLMASGTADTQYF
CDR3nt: TGTGCCAGCAGCTTAATGGCTAGCGGGACCGCAGATACGCAGTATTTT
j_gene: TRBJ2-3
d_gene: TRBD2
abundance: NA
v_gene: TRBV7-3

CDR3aa: CASSFHFNPTGVGEKLFF
CDR3nt: TGTGCCAGCAGCTTCCACTTTAACCCGACAGGAGTTGGTGAAAAACTGTTTTTT
j_gene: TRBJ1-4
d_gene: NA
abundance: NA
v_gene: TRBV5-4

CDR3aa: CASSLPVGADTQYF
CDR3nt: TGTGCCAGCAGTTTGCCAGTGGGAGCAGATACGCAGTATTTT
j_gene: TRBJ2-3
d_gene: NA
abundance: NA
v_gene: TRBV28

CDR3aa: CASSGNGYGYTF
CDR3nt: TGTGCCAGCAGCGGTAACGGCTATGGCTACACCTTC
j_gene: TRBJ1-2
d_gene: NA
abundance: NA
v_gene: TRBV12-3/TRBV12-4

CDR3aa: CASSLGSTYEQYF
CDR3nt: TGTGCCAGCAGCTTAGGATCTACCTACGAGCAGTACTTC
j_gene: TRBJ2-7
d_gene: NA
abundance: NA
v_gene: TRBV11-2

CDR3aa: CASSNIRPLRGSSYNEQFF
CDR3nt: TGTGCCAGCAGCAACATCAGACCCCTTCGAGGCAGCTCCTACAATGAGCAGTTCTTC
j_gene: TRBJ2-1
d_gene: NA
abundance: NA
v_gene: TRBV3-1/TRBV3-2

CDR3aa: CASSSLAGARTDTQYF
CDR3nt: TGTGCCAGCAGCTCCCTAGCGGGGGCCCGCACAGATACGCAGTATTTT
j_gene: TRBJ2-3
d_gene: TRBD2
abundance: NA
v_gene: TRBV11-2

CDR3aa: CAWNFGTTNNSPLHF
CDR3nt: TGTGCCTGGAATTTCGGGACAACCAATAATTCACCCCTCCACTTT
j_gene: TRBJ1-6
d_gene: NA
abundance: NA
v_gene: TRBV30

CDR3aa: CASTRGHSNQPQHF
CDR3nt: TGTGCCAGCACGAGGGGACATAGCAATCAGCCCCAGCATTTT
j_gene: TRBJ1-5
d_gene: NA
abundance: NA
v_gene: TRBV7-9

CDR3aa: CAWTRQGSYNEQFF
CDR3nt: TGTGCCTGGACCCGACAGGGGTCCTACAATGAGCAGTTCTTC
j_gene: TRBJ2-1
d_gene: TRBD1
abundance: once
v_gene: TRBV30

CDR3aa: CASSAQGARSNQPQHF
CDR3nt: TGTGCCAGCTCAGCACAGGGGGCTCGGAGCAATCAGCCCCAGCATTTT
j_gene: TRBJ1-5
d_gene: TRBD1
abundance: few
v_gene: TRBV18

CDR3aa: CASSYERGGFLDTQYF
CDR3nt: TGTGCCAGCAGTTACGAGCGGGGGGGCTTTCTGGATACGCAGTATTTT
j_gene: TRBJ2-3
d_gene: TRBD2
abundance: NA
v_gene: TRBV6-5

CDR3aa: CASSLSVTQMNTGELFF
CDR3nt: TGTGCCAGCAGCTTGTCCGTGACACAGATGAACACCGGGGAGCTGTTTTTT
j_gene: TRBJ2-2
d_gene: NA
abundance: NA
v_gene: TRBV7-9

CDR3aa: CASSQLAGPYEQYF
CDR3nt: TGTGCCAGCAGCCAACTAGCGGGGCCCTACGAGCAGTACTTC
j_gene: TRBJ2-7
d_gene: TRBD2
abundance: NA
v_gene: TRBV7-9

CDR3aa: CASSSGQGSNNSPLHF
CDR3nt: TGTGCCAGCAGCTCCGGACAGGGGTCCAATAATTCACCCCTCCACTTT
j_gene: TRBJ1-6
d_gene: TRBD1
abundance: NA
v_gene: TRBV11-3

CDR3aa: CASSLGQGGWNEQFF
CDR3nt: TGTGCCAGCAGCCTGGGACAGGGAGGTTGGAATGAGCAGTTCTTC
j_gene: TRBJ2-1
d_gene: TRBD1
abundance: NA
v_gene: TRBV5-6

CDR3aa: CASSLNTGQETQYF
CDR3nt: TGCGCCAGCAGCTTGAATACAGGGCAAGAGACCCAGTACTTC
j_gene: TRBJ2-5
d_gene: NA
abundance: NA
v_gene: TRBV5-1

CDR3aa: CASTGGHNYEQYF
CDR3nt: TGTGCCAGCACCGGGGGGCATAACTACGAGCAGTACTTC
j_gene: TRBJ2-7
d_gene: NA
abundance: NA
v_gene: TRBV25-1